This TCR beta chain was identified in a study of blood T cell repertoires in COVID-19. This table comes from immunoSEQ multiplex PCR, and its TCRdb copy is limited to in-frame clones, with some not included. The sample yields around 130,000 clones, roughly 82% seen once. V trimming: 3 bases; J trimming: 6 bases; junction bases outside the gene matches: 1. CDR3 length: 13 amino acids. Germline assignment: CDR1 SEHNR and CDR2 FQNEAQ (reference sequence). This TCR was recovered from a human donor in a cohort sampled during active COVID-19. Sequenced: peripheral blood. V usage is TRBV7-9 and J usage is TRBJ2-3; 9 bases fit TRBD1. For the CDR3, the DNA is TGTGCCAGCAGCTTGGACAGGGGTGATACGCAGTATTTT. It specifies CASSLDRGDTQYF.